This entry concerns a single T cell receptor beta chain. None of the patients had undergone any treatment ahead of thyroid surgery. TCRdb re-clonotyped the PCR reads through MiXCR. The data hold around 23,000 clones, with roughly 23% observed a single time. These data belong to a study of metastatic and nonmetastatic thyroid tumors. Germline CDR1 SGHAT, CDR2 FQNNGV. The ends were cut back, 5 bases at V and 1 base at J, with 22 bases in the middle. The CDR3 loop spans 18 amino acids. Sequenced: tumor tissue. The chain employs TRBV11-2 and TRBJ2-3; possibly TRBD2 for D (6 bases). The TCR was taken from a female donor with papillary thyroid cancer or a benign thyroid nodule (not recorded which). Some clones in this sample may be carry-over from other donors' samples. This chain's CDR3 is CASSPVGGRPSGTDTQYF. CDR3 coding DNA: TGTGCCAGCAGCCCGGTCGGGGGACGACCTAGCGGCACAGATACGCAGTATTTT.